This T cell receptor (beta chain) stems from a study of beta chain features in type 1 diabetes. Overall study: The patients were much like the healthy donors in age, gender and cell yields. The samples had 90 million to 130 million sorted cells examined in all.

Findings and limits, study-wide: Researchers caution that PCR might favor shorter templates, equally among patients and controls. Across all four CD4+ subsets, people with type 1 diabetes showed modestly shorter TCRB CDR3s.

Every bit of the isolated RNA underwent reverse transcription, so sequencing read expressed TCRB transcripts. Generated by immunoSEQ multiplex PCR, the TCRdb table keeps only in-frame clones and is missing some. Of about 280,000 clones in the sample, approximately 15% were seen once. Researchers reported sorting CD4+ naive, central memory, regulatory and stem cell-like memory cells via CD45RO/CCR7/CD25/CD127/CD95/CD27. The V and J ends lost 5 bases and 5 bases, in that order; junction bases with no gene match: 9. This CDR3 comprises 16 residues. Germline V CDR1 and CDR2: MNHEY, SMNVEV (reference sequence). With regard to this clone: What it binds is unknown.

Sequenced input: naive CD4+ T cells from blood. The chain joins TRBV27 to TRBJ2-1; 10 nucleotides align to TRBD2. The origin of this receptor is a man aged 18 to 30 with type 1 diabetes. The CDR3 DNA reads TGTGCCAGCAGTACCACCGGGACTAGCGTTAACAATGAGCAGTTCTTC. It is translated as CASSTTGTSVNNEQFF.